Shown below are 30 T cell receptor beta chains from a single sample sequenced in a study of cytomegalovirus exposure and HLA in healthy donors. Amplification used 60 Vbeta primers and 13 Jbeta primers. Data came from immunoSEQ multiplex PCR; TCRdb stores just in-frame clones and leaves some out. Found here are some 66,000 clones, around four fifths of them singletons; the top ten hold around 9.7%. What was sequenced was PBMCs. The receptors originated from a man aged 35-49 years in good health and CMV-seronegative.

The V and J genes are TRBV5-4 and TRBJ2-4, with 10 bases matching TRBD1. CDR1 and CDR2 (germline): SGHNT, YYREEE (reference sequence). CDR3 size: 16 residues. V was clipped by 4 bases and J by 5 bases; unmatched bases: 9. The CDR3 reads CASSPLQGTGENIQYF. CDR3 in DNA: TGTGCCAGCAGCCCGTTACAAGGGACAGGGGAAAACATTCAGTACTTC.

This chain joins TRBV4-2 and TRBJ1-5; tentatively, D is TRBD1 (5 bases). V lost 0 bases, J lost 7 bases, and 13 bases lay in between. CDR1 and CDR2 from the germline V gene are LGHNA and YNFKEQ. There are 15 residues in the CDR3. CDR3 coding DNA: TGTGCCAGCAGCCAAGATCCCAGTCAGGGCCAGCCCCAGCATTTT. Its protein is CASSQDPSQGQPQHF.

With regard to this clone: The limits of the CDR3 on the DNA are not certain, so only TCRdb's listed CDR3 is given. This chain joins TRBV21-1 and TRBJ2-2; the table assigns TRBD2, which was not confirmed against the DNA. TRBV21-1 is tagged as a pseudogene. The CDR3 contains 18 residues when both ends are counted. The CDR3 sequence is CASSKVATGTSLTGELFF.

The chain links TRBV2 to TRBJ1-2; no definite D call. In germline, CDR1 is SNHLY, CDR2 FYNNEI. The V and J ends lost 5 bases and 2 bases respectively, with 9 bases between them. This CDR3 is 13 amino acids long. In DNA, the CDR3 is TGTGCCAGCAGTAACAGTCCCAACTATGGCTACACCTTC. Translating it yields CASSNSPNYGYTF. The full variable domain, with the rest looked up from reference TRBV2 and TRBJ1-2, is EPEVTQTPSHQVTQMGQEVILRCVPISNHLYFYWYRQILGQKVEFLVSFYNNEISEKSEIFDDQFSVERPDGSNFTLKIRSTKLEDSAMYFCASSNSPNYGYTFGSGTRLTVV.

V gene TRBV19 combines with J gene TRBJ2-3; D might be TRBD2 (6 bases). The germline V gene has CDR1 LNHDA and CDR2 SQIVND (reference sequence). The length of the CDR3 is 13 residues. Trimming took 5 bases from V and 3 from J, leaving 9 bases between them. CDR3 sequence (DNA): TGTGCCAGTAGTGGGGGAGGAACAGATACGCAGTATTTT. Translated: CASSGGGTDTQYF.

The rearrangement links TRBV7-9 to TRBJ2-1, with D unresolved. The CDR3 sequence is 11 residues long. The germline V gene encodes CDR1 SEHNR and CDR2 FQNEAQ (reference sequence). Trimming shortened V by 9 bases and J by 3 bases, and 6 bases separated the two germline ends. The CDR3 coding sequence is TGTGCCAGTAGATTCTACAATGAGCAGTTCTTC. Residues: CASRFYNEQFF.

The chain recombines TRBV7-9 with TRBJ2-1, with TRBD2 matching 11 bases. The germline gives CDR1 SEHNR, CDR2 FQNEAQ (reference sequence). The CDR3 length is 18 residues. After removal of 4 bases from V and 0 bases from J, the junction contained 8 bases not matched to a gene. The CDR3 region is CASSSGTSGESSYNEQFF. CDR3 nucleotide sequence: TGTGCCAGCAGCTCCGGGACTAGCGGAGAGAGCTCCTACAATGAGCAGTTCTTC. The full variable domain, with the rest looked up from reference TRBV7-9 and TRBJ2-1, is DTGVSQNPRHKITKRGQNVTFRCDPISEHNRLYWYRQTLGQGPEFLTYFQNEAQLEKSRLLSDRFSAERPKGSFSTLEIQRTEQGDSAMYLCASSSGTSGESSYNEQFFGPGTRLTVL.

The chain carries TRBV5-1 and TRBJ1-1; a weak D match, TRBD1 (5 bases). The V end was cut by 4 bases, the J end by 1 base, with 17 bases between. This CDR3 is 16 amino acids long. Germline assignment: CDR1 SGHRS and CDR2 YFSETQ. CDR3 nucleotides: TGCGCCAGCAGCGTTGAAACTGGGGCTCCGAACACTGAAGCTTTCTTT. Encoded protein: CASSVETGAPNTEAFF.

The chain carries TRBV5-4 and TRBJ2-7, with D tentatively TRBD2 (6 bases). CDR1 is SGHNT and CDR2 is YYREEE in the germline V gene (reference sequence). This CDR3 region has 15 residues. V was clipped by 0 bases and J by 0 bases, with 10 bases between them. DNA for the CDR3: TGTGCCAGCAGCTTGGGGGCGGGGCTCTCCTACGAGCAGTACTTC. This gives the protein CASSLGAGLSYEQYF.

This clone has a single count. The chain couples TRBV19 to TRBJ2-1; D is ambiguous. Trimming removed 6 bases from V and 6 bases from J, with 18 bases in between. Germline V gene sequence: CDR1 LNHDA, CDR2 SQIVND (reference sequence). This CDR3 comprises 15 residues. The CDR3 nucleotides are TGTGCCAGTAGAACTGAGAGGCAAAGTATCAATGAGCAGTTCTTC. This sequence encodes CASRTERQSINEQFF. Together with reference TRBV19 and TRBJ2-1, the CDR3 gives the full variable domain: DGGITQSPKYLFRKEGQNVTLSCEQNLNHDAMYWYRQDPGQGLRLIYYSQIVNDFQKGDIAEGYSVSREKKESFPLTVTSAQKNPTAFYLCASRTERQSINEQFFGPGTRLTVL.

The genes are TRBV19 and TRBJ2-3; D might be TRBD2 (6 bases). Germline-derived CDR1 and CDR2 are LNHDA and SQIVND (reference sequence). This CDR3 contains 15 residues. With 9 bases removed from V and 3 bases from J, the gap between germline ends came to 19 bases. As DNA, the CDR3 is TGTGCCAGCTCCATTCGGGGGTCCGTTACAGATACGCAGTATTTT. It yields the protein CASSIRGSVTDTQYF.

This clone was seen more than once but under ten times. The CDR3 spells CASSFSGINQPQHF. Here the CDR3 DNA reads TGTGCCAGCAGTTTTTCAGGAATCAATCAGCCCCAGCATTTT. The chain combines TRBV27 with TRBJ1-5; D remains unclear. The CDR3 consists of 14 residues. Trimming stripped 3 bases from V and 3 bases from J, with 9 bases between. Germline-derived CDR1 and CDR2 are MNHEY and SMNVEV (reference sequence).

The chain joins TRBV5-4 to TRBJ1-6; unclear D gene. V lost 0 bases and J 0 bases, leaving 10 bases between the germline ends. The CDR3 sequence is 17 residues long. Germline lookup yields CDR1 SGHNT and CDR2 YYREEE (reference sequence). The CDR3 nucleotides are TGTGCCAGCAGCTTGGCCGAGGCCCGCTCCTATAATTCACCCCTCCACTTT. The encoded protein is CASSLAEARSYNSPLHF.

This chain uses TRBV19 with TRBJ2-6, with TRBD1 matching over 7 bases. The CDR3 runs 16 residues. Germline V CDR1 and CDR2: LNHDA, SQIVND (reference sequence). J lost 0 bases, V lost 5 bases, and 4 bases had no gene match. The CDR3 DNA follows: TGTGCCAGTAGTGTGGGACAGCTCTCTGGGGCCAACGTCCTGACTTTC. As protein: CASSVGQLSGANVLTF.

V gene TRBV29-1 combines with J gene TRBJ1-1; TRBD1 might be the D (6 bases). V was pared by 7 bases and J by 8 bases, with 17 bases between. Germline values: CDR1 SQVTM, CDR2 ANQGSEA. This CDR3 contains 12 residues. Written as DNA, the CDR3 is TGCAGCGCCTGGGACACGTACCCCGAAGCTTTCTTT. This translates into CSAWDTYPEAFF.

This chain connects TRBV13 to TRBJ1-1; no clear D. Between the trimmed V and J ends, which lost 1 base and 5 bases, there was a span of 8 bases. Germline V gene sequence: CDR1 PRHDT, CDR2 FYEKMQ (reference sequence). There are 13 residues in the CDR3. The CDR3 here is CASSLEGRTEAFF. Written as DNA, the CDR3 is TGTGCCAGCAGCTTAGAAGGGAGGACTGAAGCTTTCTTT.

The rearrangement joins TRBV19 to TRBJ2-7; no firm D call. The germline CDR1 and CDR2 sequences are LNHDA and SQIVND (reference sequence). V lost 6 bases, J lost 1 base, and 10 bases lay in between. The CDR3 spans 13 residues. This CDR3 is CASSPDTSYEQYF. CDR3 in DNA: TGTGCCAGTAGCCCTGACACTTCCTACGAGCAGTACTTC.

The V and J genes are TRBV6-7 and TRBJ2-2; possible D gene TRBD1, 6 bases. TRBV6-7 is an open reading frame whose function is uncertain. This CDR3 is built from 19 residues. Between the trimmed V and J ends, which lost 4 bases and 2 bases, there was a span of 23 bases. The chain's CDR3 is CASSSPGNGQKINTGELFF. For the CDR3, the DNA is TGTGCCAGCAGTTCCCCAGGGAATGGACAGAAAATTAACACCGGGGAGCTGTTTTTT.

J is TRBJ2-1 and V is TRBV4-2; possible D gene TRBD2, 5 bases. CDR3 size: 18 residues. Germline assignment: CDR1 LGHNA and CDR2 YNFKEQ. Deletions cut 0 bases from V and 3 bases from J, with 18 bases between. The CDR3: CASSQDSVSRGGYNEQFF. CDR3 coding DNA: TGTGCCAGCAGCCAAGATTCCGTGTCCCGGGGTGGCTACAATGAGCAGTTCTTC.

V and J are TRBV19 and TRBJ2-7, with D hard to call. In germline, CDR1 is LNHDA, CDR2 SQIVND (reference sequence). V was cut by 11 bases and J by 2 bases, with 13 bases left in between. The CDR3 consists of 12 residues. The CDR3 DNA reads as TGTGCCGGCCATGACAATCCCTACGAGCAGTACTTC. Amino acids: CAGHDNPYEQYF.

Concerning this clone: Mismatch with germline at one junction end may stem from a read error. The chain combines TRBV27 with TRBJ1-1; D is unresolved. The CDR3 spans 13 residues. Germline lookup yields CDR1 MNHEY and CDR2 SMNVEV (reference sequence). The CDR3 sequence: CASSFDGNTEASF. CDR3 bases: TGTGCCAGCAGCTTTGACGGGAACACTGAAGCTTCCTTT.

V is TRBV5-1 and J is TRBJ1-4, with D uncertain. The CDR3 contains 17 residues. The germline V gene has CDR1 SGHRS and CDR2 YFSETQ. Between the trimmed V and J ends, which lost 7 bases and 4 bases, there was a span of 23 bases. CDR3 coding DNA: TGCGCCAGCGGAATGGACCTCATTGAGGGCAATAATGAAAAACTGTTTTTT. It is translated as CASGMDLIEGNNEKLFF.

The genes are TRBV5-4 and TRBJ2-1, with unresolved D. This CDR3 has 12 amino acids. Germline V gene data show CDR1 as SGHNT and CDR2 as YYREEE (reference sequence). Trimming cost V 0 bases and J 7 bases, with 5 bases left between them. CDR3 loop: CASSLGGNEQFF. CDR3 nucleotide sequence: TGTGCCAGCAGCTTGGGCGGAAATGAGCAGTTCTTC. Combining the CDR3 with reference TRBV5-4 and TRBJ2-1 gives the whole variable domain ETGVTQSPTHLIKTRGQQVTLRCSSQSGHNTVSWYQQALGQGPQFIFQYYREEENGRGNFPPRFSGLQFPNYSSELNVNALELDDSALYLCASSLGGNEQFFGPGTRLTVL.

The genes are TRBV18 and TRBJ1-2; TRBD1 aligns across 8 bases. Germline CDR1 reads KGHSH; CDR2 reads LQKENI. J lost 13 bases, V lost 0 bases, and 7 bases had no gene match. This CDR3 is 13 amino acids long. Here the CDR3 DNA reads TGTGCCAGCTCACCACCGGGACAGGAGTTCGGCACCTTC. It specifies CASSPPGQEFGTF.

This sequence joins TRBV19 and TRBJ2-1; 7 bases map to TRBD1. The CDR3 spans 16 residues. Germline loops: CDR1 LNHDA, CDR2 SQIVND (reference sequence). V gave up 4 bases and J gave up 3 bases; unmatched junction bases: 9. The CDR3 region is CASSNAGTADYNEQFF. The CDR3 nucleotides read TGTGCCAGTAGTAATGCAGGGACAGCAGACTACAATGAGCAGTTCTTC.

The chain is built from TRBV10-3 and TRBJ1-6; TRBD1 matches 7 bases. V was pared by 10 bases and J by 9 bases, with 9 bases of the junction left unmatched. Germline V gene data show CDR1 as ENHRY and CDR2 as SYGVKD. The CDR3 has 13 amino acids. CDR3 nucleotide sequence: TGTGCCACCTTTGGGGACAGAGGTTCACCCCTCCACTTT. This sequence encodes CATFGDRGSPLHF.

CDR3: CASSPLGVGVSYNEQFF. In nucleotides, the CDR3 is TGCGCCAGCAGCCCACTTGGGGTGGGAGTGAGTTACAATGAGCAGTTCTTC. This chain joins TRBV5-1 and TRBJ2-1; D may be TRBD2 (5 bases). There are 17 residues in the CDR3. CDR1 is SGHRS, CDR2 YFSETQ, per germline. V was trimmed by 4 bases and J by 4 bases, leaving 21 bases between them.

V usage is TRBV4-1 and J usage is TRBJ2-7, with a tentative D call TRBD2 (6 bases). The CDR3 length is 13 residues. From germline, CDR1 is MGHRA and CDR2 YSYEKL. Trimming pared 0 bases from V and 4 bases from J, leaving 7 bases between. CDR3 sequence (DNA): TGCGCCAGCAGCCAAGACAGCGGGTACGAGCAGTACTTC. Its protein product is CASSQDSGYEQYF.

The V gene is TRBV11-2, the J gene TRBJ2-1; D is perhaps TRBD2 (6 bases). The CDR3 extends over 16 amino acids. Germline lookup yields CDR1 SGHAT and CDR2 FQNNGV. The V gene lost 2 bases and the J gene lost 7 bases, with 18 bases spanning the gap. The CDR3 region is CASSLSGTGARNEQFF. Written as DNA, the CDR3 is TGTGCCAGCAGCTTAAGTGGGACGGGAGCCCGAAATGAGCAGTTCTTC. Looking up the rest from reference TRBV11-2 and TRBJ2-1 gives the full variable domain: EAGVAQSPRYKIIEKRQSVAFWCNPISGHATLYWYQQILGQGPKLLIQFQNNGVVDDSQLPKDRFSAERLKGVDSTLKIQPAKLEDSAVYLCASSLSGTGARNEQFFGPGTRLTVL.

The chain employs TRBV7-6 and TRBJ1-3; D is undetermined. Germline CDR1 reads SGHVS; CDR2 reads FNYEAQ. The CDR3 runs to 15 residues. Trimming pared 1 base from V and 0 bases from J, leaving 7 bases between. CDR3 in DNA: TGTGCCAGCAGCTTAGAAGCGGGCTCTGGAAACACCATATATTTT. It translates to CASSLEAGSGNTIYF.